The 30 T cell receptor beta chains in this list originate from one sample, sequenced in a study of T cell changes during pregnancy in multiple sclerosis. Sequencing used immunoSEQ multiplex PCR; TCRdb keeps in-frame clones, though not all of them. The sample consists of approximately 120,000 clones, 90% to 98% of them appearing once. The sample was peripheral blood, taken after pregnancy. All receptors derive from a female donor with multiple sclerosis, enrolled in a pregnancy study.

The chain uses TRBV27 and TRBJ2-1; 10 bases match TRBD2. This CDR3 spans 14 amino acids. Trimming removed 4 bases from V and 9 bases from J; junction bases left unmatched: 6. The germline V gene has CDR1 MNHEY and CDR2 SMNVEV (reference sequence). CDR3 DNA sequence: TGTGCCAGCAGTTGGCTAGCGGGAGTCGGTGAGCAGTTCTTC. Translated: CASSWLAGVGEQFF.

V and J are TRBV29-1 and TRBJ2-3, with 8 bases identical to TRBD1. The CDR3 loop spans 14 amino acids. CDR1 SQVTM and CDR2 ANQGSEA come from the germline V gene. V lost 6 bases to trimming and J lost 1 base; unmatched junction nucleotides: 6. CDR3 bases: TGCAGCGTCGAGCCGGGACAGGGCACAGATACGCAGTATTTT. The encoded protein is CSVEPGQGTDTQYF.

V usage is TRBV5-1 and J usage is TRBJ2-3, with D hard to call. The V end was cut by 1 base, the J end by 2 bases, with 14 bases between. The CDR3 loop spans 16 amino acids. Germline CDR1 SGHRS, CDR2 YFSETQ. The CDR3 loop is CASSLRGSPNTDTQYF. Here the CDR3 DNA reads TGCGCCAGCAGCTTGCGAGGTTCGCCGAACACAGATACGCAGTATTTT. The full variable domain, rest sourced from reference TRBV5-1 and TRBJ2-3, is KAGVTQTPRYLIKTRGQQVTLSCSPISGHRSVSWYQQTPGQGLQFLFEYFSETQRNKGNFPGRFSGRQFSNSRSEMNVSTLELGDSALYLCASSLRGSPNTDTQYFGPGTRLTVL.

The CDR3 protein is CASSEGCRVGNQPQHF. The CDR3 DNA sequence: TGCGCCAGCAGTGAGGGTTGCAGGGTTGGCAATCAGCCCCAGCATTTT. The chain combines TRBV10-1 with TRBJ1-5; D is possibly TRBD1 (5 bases). Trimming removed 2 bases at V and 2 bases at J, with 13 bases between. CDR1 is WNHNN, CDR2 SYGVQD, per germline (reference sequence). The CDR3 totals 16 residues.

The chain is built from TRBV6-1 and TRBJ1-2; unclear D gene. This CDR3 has 14 residues. CDR1 MNHNS and CDR2 SASEGT come from the germline V gene. Between the trimmed V and J ends, which lost 5 bases and 5 bases, there was a span of 15 bases. DNA for the CDR3: TGTGCCAGCAGTTCAGGCTGGCAGGTATATGGCTACACCTTC. Protein sequence: CASSSGWQVYGYTF.

This chain uses TRBV7-9 with TRBJ2-1, with TRBD1 as a possible D gene (6 bases). Germline assignment: CDR1 SEHNR and CDR2 FQNEAQ (reference sequence). This CDR3 spans 14 amino acids. V gave up 6 bases and J gave up 8 bases, with 17 bases separating them. The CDR3, as DNA: TGTGCCAGCAGTCCCTACCCGGGACATTATGAGCAGTTCTTC. It yields the protein CASSPYPGHYEQFF.

The rearrangement joins TRBV29-1 to TRBJ2-3; no clear D. Between the trimmed V and J ends, which lost 8 bases and 3 bases, there was a span of 15 bases. The CDR3 runs to 13 residues. Germline V lookup: CDR1 SQVTM, CDR2 ANQGSEA. The CDR3 sequence: CSPARVVTDTQYF. The DNA of the CDR3 is TGCAGCCCTGCAAGAGTAGTAACAGATACGCAGTATTTT.

The J gene is TRBJ2-7, the V gene TRBV9; TRBD2 is a possible D gene (6 bases). Germline CDR1 and CDR2: SGDLS and YYNGEE. V was shortened by 4 bases and J by 3 bases, with 14 bases between the two germline ends. The CDR3 runs to 14 residues. Here the CDR3 reads CASSPAGTYYEQYF. CDR3 DNA sequence: TGTGCCAGCAGCCCAGCGGGCACCTACTACGAGCAGTACTTC.

The rearrangement joins TRBV5-4 to TRBJ2-5, with TRBD2 matching over 14 bases. V shed 4 bases, J shed 4 bases, and the junction held 9 bases outside the gene matches. CDR1 SGHNT and CDR2 YYREEE come from the germline V gene (reference sequence). The CDR3 is made up of 17 amino acids. The CDR3 region is CASSQTGLAGERETQYF. CDR3 DNA sequence: TGTGCCAGCAGCCAGACGGGACTAGCGGGAGAAAGAGAGACCCAGTACTTC. Full variable domain (remainder filled in from reference TRBV5-4 and TRBJ2-5): ETGVTQSPTHLIKTRGQQVTLRCSSQSGHNTVSWYQQALGQGPQFIFQYYREEENGRGNFPPRFSGLQFPNYSSELNVNALELDDSALYLCASSQTGLAGERETQYFGPGTRLLVL.

The chain is built from TRBV5-6 and TRBJ2-1, with a possible D match to TRBD2 (6 bases). CDR3 size: 19 residues. Germline assignment: CDR1 SGHDT and CDR2 YYEEEE. Trimming pared 4 bases from V and 3 bases from J, leaving 26 bases between. The CDR3 DNA sequence: TGTGCCAGCAGCCTCCCGAAGTCTATGGGACTCAAGCGCTACAATGAGCAGTTCTTC. Amino acids: CASSLPKSMGLKRYNEQFF. Using reference TRBV5-6 and TRBJ2-1 for the parts outside the CDR3, the full variable domain is DAGVTQSPTHLIKTRGQQVTLRCSPKSGHDTVSWYQQALGQGPQFIFQYYEEEERQRGNFPDRFSGHQFPNYSSELNVNALLLGDSALYLCASSLPKSMGLKRYNEQFFGPGTRLTVL.

The V gene is TRBV6-1, the J gene TRBJ1-2; TRBD1 matches at 7 bases. V lost 3 bases, J lost 6 bases, and 7 bases stayed unmatched. Germline-derived CDR1 and CDR2 are MNHNS and SASEGT. This CDR3 is built from 14 residues. The CDR3 sequence is CASSDQTGFDGYTF. The CDR3 DNA is TGTGCCAGCAGTGACCAGACAGGGTTCGATGGCTACACCTTC.

The chain is built from TRBV6-5 and TRBJ2-7; tentative D call: TRBD1 (5 bases). The CDR3 covers 14 residues. With 6 bases removed from V and 0 bases from J, the gap between germline ends came to 12 bases. Per germline, CDR1 MNHEY and CDR2 SVGAGI. The DNA for the CDR3 is TGTGCCAGCAGGGCAAGTCAGGGCTCCTACGAGCAGTACTTC. As protein: CASRASQGSYEQYF.

The V call is TRBV2, the J call TRBJ1-1; 7 bases agree with TRBD1. Germline assignment: CDR1 SNHLY and CDR2 FYNNEI. This CDR3 spans 16 amino acids. The V gene end was trimmed by 8 bases and the J gene end by 1 base; junction bases not matched to a gene: 13. CDR3 region: CASYEGDSQKNTEAFF. The CDR3 coding sequence is TGTGCCAGCTACGAGGGGGACAGTCAGAAGAACACTGAAGCTTTCTTT.

The chain combines TRBV5-4 with TRBJ2-7; 12 positions agree with TRBD2. V lost 1 base to trimming and J lost 6 bases; unmatched junction nucleotides: 5. The CDR3 covers 15 residues. From germline, CDR1 is SGHNT and CDR2 YYREEE (reference sequence). As DNA, the CDR3 is TGTGCCAGCAGCTTGCTAGCGGGAGGGCCCAGCGAGCAGTACTTC. This gives the protein CASSLLAGGPSEQYF.

J is TRBJ2-3 and V is TRBV19; TRBD2 matches 10 bases. Trimming at V came to 7 bases and at J to 2 bases, leaving 3 bases not matched to a gene. CDR3 length: 14 residues. Germline CDR1 reads LNHDA; CDR2 reads SQIVND (reference sequence). The CDR3 loop is CASTLAGPTDTQYF. The CDR3 nucleotides read TGTGCCAGTACACTAGCGGGGCCCACAGATACGCAGTATTTT. Supplemented by reference TRBV19 and TRBJ2-3, the full variable domain reads DGGITQSPKYLFRKEGQNVTLSCEQNLNHDAMYWYRQDPGQGLRLIYYSQIVNDFQKGDIAEGYSVSREKKESFPLTVTSAQKNPTAFYLCASTLAGPTDTQYFGPGTRLTVL.

Only one count was recorded for this clone. The J gene is TRBJ2-7, the V gene TRBV28; weak D call: TRBD1 (6 bases). The ends were cut back, 3 bases at V and 2 bases at J, with 23 bases in the middle. This CDR3 contains 18 residues. CDR1 is MDHEN, CDR2 SYDVKM, per germline. DNA for the CDR3: TGTGCCAGCAGTTTCCACCTCCTAACTGGGACACCGACCTACGAGCAGTACTTC. Its protein is CASSFHLLTGTPTYEQYF.

V and J are TRBV5-4 and TRBJ2-1; TRBD2 matches at 13 bases. V lost 4 bases, J lost 0 bases, and 7 bases stayed unmatched. The CDR3 covers 18 residues. CDR1 and CDR2 from the germline V gene are SGHNT and YYREEE (reference sequence). The DNA for the CDR3 is TGTGCCAGCAGCCCTGGACTAGCGGGAGCGGGCTCCTACAATGAGCAGTTCTTC. This codes for CASSPGLAGAGSYNEQFF.

This clone was seen just once. The chain combines TRBV19 with TRBJ2-2; TRBD1 matches at 8 bases. This CDR3 has 16 amino acids. The germline CDR1 and CDR2 sequences are LNHDA and SQIVND (reference sequence). V was clipped by 3 bases and J by 5 bases; unmatched bases: 8. The CDR3 spells CASSIAGGDRTGELFF. The DNA for the CDR3 is TGTGCCAGTAGTATTGCAGGGGGCGATCGGACCGGGGAGCTGTTTTTT.

This chain uses TRBV27 with TRBJ2-2, with 9 positions matching TRBD2. The CDR3 spans 14 residues. V lost 4 bases to trimming and J lost 6 bases; unmatched junction nucleotides: 3. CDR1 is MNHEY and CDR2 is SMNVEV in the germline V gene (reference sequence). The CDR3 region has the DNA TGTGCCAGCAGTTCTCAGCGGGGGGCCGGGGAGCTGTTTTTT. Its protein is CASSSQRGAGELFF.

Only a few counts were recorded for this clone. This chain's CDR3 is CASSVVAVSFPEAFF. CDR3 bases: TGTGCCAGCAGCGTAGTAGCAGTCTCGTTTCCTGAAGCTTTCTTT. The chain combines TRBV9 with TRBJ1-1; D unresolved. Trimming removed 0 bases from V and 6 bases from J, with 15 bases in between. The CDR3 has 15 amino acids. CDR1 SGDLS and CDR2 YYNGEE come from the germline V gene.

The rearrangement links TRBV27 to TRBJ2-1; 8 nucleotides align to TRBD2. Germline V gene sequence: CDR1 MNHEY, CDR2 SMNVEV (reference sequence). After removal of 4 bases from V and 2 bases from J, the junction contained 7 bases not matched to a gene. This CDR3 contains 16 residues. DNA for the CDR3: TGTGCCAGCAGTTCTTTACTAGCGGAACCCTACAATGAGCAGTTCTTC. Translated, it gives CASSSLLAEPYNEQFF.

The V call is TRBV4-1, the J call TRBJ2-1; D is possibly TRBD2 (6 bases). Germline V lookup: CDR1 MGHRA, CDR2 YSYEKL. V was cut by 3 bases and J by 6 bases, with 18 bases left in between. This CDR3 spans 16 amino acids. CDR3 in DNA: TGCGCCAGCAGCCATCCGGCGGGAACGGGTCTCAATGAGCAGTTCTTC. Protein sequence: CASSHPAGTGLNEQFF.

The rearrangement uses TRBV19 and TRBJ1-1; D gene uncertain. Per the germline V gene, CDR1 is LNHDA and CDR2 is SQIVND (reference sequence). There are 14 residues in the CDR3. V lost 4 bases and J 0 bases, leaving 9 bases between the germline ends. The CDR3 loop is CASSTRQMNTEAFF. CDR3 nucleotides: TGTGCCAGTAGTACCCGACAAATGAACACTGAAGCTTTCTTT.

V is TRBV28 and J is TRBJ2-7; 8 bases are a match to TRBD1. The CDR3 runs to 14 residues. Germline V gene lookup returns CDR1 MDHEN and CDR2 SYDVKM. V trimming: 8 bases; J trimming: 7 bases; junction bases outside the gene matches: 13. The CDR3 DNA reads as TGTGCCAGCGGACACAGGGGGTCCCTTAGGGAGCAGTACTTC. Translated, it gives CASGHRGSLREQYF. Full variable domain (remainder filled in from reference TRBV28 and TRBJ2-7): DVKVTQSSRYLVKRTGEKVFLECVQDMDHENMFWYRQDPGLGLRLIYFSYDVKMKEKGDIPEGYSVSREKKERFSLILESASTNQTSMYLCASGHRGSLREQYFGPGTRLTVT.

The count of this clone is one. This rearrangement joins TRBV2 to TRBJ2-4, with TRBD2 as a possible D gene (5 bases). This CDR3 is built from 13 residues. The V gene lost 3 bases and the J gene lost 8 bases, with 11 bases spanning the gap. The germline CDR1 and CDR2 sequences are SNHLY and FYNNEI. Here the CDR3 reads CASSEVAGDIQYF. The CDR3, as DNA: TGTGCCAGCAGTGAGGTAGCCGGGGACATTCAGTACTTC.

V gene TRBV5-1 combines with J gene TRBJ2-7; 10 nucleotides align to TRBD2. CDR3 length: 15 amino acids. CDR1 and CDR2 from the germline V gene are SGHRS and YFSETQ. V shed 4 bases and J 3 bases; nucleotides not matched to a gene: 7. The CDR3 loop reads CASSRLPSGSYEQYF. In DNA, the CDR3 is TGCGCCAGCAGCCGACTCCCTAGCGGGAGCTACGAGCAGTACTTC.

J is TRBJ2-7 and V is TRBV29-1, with 7 bases that match TRBD1. Trimming took 3 bases from V and 1 from J; bases not matched to a gene: 6. The CDR3 consists of 14 residues. In germline, CDR1 is SQVTM, CDR2 ANQGSEA. DNA for the CDR3: TGCAGCGTTGAGGCCGGGACAGCTTCCTACGAGCAGTACTTC. Amino acid sequence: CSVEAGTASYEQYF.

The chain has TRBV5-1 and TRBJ2-1; 8 bases agree with TRBD2. V was clipped by 1 base and J by 0 bases; unmatched bases: 6. Germline CDR1 and CDR2: SGHRS and YFSETQ. This CDR3 has 17 residues. The CDR3 nucleotides read TGCGCCAGCAGCTTGACCACTAGCGGTAGCTCCTACAATGAGCAGTTCTTC. This sequence encodes CASSLTTSGSSYNEQFF. The full variable domain, its missing parts supplied by reference TRBV5-1 and TRBJ2-1, is KAGVTQTPRYLIKTRGQQVTLSCSPISGHRSVSWYQQTPGQGLQFLFEYFSETQRNKGNFPGRFSGRQFSNSRSEMNVSTLELGDSALYLCASSLTTSGSSYNEQFFGPGTRLTVL.

The chain carries TRBV7-9 and TRBJ2-5, with 9 bases matching TRBD1. The CDR3 sequence is 15 residues long. After removal of 5 bases from V and 4 bases from J, the junction contained 8 bases not matched to a gene. Looked up from germline, CDR1 is SEHNR and CDR2 is FQNEAQ (reference sequence). This chain's CDR3 is CASSPTGGLGETQYF. DNA of the CDR3: TGTGCCAGCAGCCCGACAGGGGGTCTTGGAGAGACCCAGTACTTC.

The V call is TRBV27, the J call TRBJ2-7; 9 nucleotides match TRBD1. CDR1 is MNHEY and CDR2 is SMNVEV in the germline V gene (reference sequence). V shed 4 bases, J shed 6 bases, and the junction held 4 bases outside the gene matches. The CDR3 contains 13 residues. CDR3 DNA: TGTGCCAGCAGTTCGACAGGGGGGGGCGAGCAGTACTTC. Residues: CASSSTGGGEQYF.